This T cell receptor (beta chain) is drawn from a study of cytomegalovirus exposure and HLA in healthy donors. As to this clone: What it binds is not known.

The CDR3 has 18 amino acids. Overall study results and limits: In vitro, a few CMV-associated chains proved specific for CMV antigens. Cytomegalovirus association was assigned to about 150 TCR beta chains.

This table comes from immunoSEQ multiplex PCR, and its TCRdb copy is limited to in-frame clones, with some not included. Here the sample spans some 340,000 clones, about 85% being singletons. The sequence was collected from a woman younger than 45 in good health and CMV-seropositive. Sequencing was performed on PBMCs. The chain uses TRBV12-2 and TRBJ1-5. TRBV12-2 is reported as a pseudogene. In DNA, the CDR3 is TGTGCAAGTCGCTTAGTCGAAACCCCTAGATATAGCAATCAGCCCCAGCATTTT. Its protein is CASRLVETPRYSNQPQHF.